Given below is one TCR beta chain in context. Authors' processing steps: Amplifying reference gene primers gave estimates of nucleated cell counts. The repertoire was sequenced with immunoSEQ multiplex PCR; TCRdb's copy has only in-frame clones and lacks some. D and trimming come from the DNA, and the V and J calls and clone size come from that table. The data show 100,000 to 150,000 clones, over 60% seen once. The germline V gene has CDR1 MNHEY and CDR2 SVGAGI. V dropped 1 base and J dropped 6 bases, with 13 bases sitting between them. The CDR3 loop spans 15 amino acids. These data are taken from a study of blood T cell repertoires in COVID-19. At the level of the study: The origin of the acute and convalescent COVID-19 samples was the United States, Italy and Spain. Nucleic acid was either cDNA or gDNA, and it came from T cells, B-cell-depleted T cells, or PBMCs.

This receptor was identified in a woman aged 70-85 years with acute or convalescent COVID-19. The specimen sequenced was peripheral blood. The V and J genes are TRBV6-5 and TRBJ2-1; D possibly corresponds to TRBD2 (6 bases). In DNA form, the CDR3 reads TGTGCCAGCAGTTACTTGTCGGTCGGGGGCAATGAGCAGTTCTTC. Translated: CASSYLSVGGNEQFF.